These 5 T cell receptor beta chains originate from one sample sequenced in a study of graft-versus-host responses after intestinal transplantation. For these receptors, no antigen is known. Clones were read by immunoSEQ multiplex PCR, and TCRdb kept only the in-frame ones, dropping some. This table holds some 100,000 clones, approximately 90% found once. The material was unstimulated CD8+ T cells sorted from spleen or lymph node cells, obtained before transplant. The receptor set was obtained from a human donor who was the organ donor for an intestinal transplant.

V and J are TRBV28 and TRBJ1-1, with a weak D call TRBD1 (6 bases). This CDR3 region has 17 residues. CDR1 and CDR2 from the germline V gene are MDHEN and SYDVKM. The V end was cut by 1 base, the J end by 1 base, with 16 bases between. CDR3 nucleotide sequence: TGTGCCAGCAGTTTATTGTTGACAGGCAGTGGGAACACTGAAGCTTTCTTT. It translates to CASSLLLTGSGNTEAFF. Together with reference TRBV28 and TRBJ1-1, the CDR3 gives the full variable domain: DVKVTQSSRYLVKRTGEKVFLECVQDMDHENMFWYRQDPGLGLRLIYFSYDVKMKEKGDIPEGYSVSREKKERFSLILESASTNQTSMYLCASSLLLTGSGNTEAFFGQGTRLTVV.

This chain links TRBV4-1 with TRBJ1-2; perhaps TRBD1 as D (5 bases). The CDR3 length is 15 residues. Looked up from germline, CDR1 is MGHRA and CDR2 is YSYEKL. V was pared by 1 base and J by 8 bases, with 17 bases between. CDR3 coding DNA: TGCGCCAGCAGCCAAGTATCCGGGGGATCTCTCGGCTACACCTTC. As protein: CASSQVSGGSLGYTF.

J is TRBJ2-7 and V is TRBV5-1, with TRBD2 as a possible D gene (5 bases). V was pared by 4 bases and J by 2 bases, with 19 bases between. CDR1 is SGHRS and CDR2 is YFSETQ in the germline V gene. The CDR3 runs to 16 residues. This chain's CDR3 is CASSTITGMVPYEQYF. The CDR3, as DNA: TGCGCCAGCAGCACCATTACGGGGATGGTCCCCTACGAGCAGTACTTC.

V is TRBV27 and J is TRBJ2-5, with a tentative D call TRBD2 (5 bases). CDR1 and CDR2 (germline): MNHEY, SMNVEV (reference sequence). The V end lost 8 bases, the J end lost 1 base, and 14 bases lay between the germline ends. This CDR3 has 14 amino acids. CDR3 amino acids: CASGPQSGQETQYF. In DNA form, the CDR3 reads TGTGCCAGCGGACCTCAGAGCGGCCAAGAGACCCAGTACTTC.

The CDR3 reads CASSLTHTDTQYF. Here the CDR3 DNA reads TGTGCCAGCAGCTTAACACACACAGATACGCAGTATTTT. The chain has TRBV7-3 and TRBJ2-3; no definite D call. This CDR3 contains 13 residues. Trimming pared 0 bases from V and 2 bases from J, leaving 3 bases between. The germline gives CDR1 SGHTA, CDR2 FQGTGA. The whole variable domain, filled in from reference TRBV7-3 and TRBJ2-3, reads GAGVSQTPSNKVTEKGKYVELRCDPISGHTALYWYRQSLGQGPEFLIYFQGTGAADDSGLPNDRFFAVRPEGSVSTLKIQRTERGDSAVYLCASSLTHTDTQYFGPGTRLTVL.